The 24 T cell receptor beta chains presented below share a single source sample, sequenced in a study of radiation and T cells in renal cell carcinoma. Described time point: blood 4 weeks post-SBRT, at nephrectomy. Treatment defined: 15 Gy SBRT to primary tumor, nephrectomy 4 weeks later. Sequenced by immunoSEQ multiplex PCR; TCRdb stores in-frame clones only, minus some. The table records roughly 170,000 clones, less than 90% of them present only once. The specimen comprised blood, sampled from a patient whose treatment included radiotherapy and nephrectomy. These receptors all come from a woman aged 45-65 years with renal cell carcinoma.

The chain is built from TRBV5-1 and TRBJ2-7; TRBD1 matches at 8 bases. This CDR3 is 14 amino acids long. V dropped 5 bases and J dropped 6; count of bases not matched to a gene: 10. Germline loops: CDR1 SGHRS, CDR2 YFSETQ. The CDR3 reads CASRKGQGPGEQYF. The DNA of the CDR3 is TGCGCCAGCAGAAAAGGACAGGGCCCTGGCGAGCAGTACTTC. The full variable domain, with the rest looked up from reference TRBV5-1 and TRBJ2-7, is KAGVTQTPRYLIKTRGQQVTLSCSPISGHRSVSWYQQTPGQGLQFLFEYFSETQRNKGNFPGRFSGRQFSNSRSEMNVSTLELGDSALYLCASRKGQGPGEQYFGPGTRLTVT.

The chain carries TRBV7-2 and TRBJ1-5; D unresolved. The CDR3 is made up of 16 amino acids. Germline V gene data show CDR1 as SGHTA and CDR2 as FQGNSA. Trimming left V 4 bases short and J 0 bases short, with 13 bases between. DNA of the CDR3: TGTGCCAGCAGCTCAGGACCGGGATATAGCAATCAGCCCCAGCATTTT. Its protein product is CASSSGPGYSNQPQHF.

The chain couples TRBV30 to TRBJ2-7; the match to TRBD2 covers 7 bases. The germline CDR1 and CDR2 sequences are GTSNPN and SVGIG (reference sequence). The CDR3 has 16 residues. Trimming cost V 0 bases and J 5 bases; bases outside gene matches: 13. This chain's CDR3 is CAWSVRRGGLLHEQYF. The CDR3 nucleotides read TGTGCCTGGAGTGTACGTCGCGGGGGACTCCTACACGAGCAGTACTTC.

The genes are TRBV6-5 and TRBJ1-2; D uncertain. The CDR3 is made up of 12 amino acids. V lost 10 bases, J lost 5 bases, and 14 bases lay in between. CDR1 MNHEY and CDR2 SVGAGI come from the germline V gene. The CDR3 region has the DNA TGTGCCACCCGGACCGCGTGGTATGGCTACACCTTC. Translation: CATRTAWYGYTF.

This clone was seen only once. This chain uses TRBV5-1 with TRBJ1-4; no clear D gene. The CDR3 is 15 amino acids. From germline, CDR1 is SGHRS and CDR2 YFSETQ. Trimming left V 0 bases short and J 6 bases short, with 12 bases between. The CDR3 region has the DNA TGCGCCAGCAGCTTGGCCGGGGTAGGAGATGAAAAACTGTTTTTT. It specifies CASSLAGVGDEKLFF.

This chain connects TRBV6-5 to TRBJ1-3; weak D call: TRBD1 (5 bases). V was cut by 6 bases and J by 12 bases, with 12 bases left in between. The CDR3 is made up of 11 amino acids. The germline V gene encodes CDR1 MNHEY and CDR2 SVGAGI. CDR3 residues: CASSPGTVIYF. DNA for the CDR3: TGTGCCAGCAGCCCCGGGACCGTCATATATTTT.

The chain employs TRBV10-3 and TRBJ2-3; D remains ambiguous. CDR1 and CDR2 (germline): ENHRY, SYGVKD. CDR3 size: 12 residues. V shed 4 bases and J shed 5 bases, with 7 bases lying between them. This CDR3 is CAISVRRDTQYF. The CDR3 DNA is TGTGCCATCAGTGTCCGCCGAGATACGCAGTATTTT.

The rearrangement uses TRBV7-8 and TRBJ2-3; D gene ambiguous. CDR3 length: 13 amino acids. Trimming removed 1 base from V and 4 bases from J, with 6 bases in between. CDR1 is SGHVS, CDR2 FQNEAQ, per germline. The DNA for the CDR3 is TGTGCCAGCAGCTTAGAGTCGGCAGATACGCAGTATTTT. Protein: CASSLESADTQYF.

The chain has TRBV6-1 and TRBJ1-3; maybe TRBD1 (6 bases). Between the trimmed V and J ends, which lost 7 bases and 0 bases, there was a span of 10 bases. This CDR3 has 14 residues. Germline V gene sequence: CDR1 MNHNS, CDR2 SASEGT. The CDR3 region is CASTQDSSGNTIYF. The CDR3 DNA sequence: TGTGCCAGCACTCAGGACAGCTCTGGAAACACCATATATTTT.

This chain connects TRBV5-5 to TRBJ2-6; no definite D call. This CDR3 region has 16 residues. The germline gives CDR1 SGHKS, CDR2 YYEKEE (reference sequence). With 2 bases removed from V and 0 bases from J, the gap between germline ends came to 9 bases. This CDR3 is CASSFPQTSGANVLTF. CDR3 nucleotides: TGTGCCAGCAGCTTCCCGCAGACCTCTGGGGCCAACGTCCTGACTTTC.

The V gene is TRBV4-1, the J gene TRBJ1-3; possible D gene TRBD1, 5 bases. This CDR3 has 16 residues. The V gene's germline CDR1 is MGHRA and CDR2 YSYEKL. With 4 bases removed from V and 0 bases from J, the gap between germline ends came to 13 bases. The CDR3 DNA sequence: TGCGCCAGCAGCCTAGCGGGTCAGGGCTCTGGAAACACCATATATTTT. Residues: CASSLAGQGSGNTIYF.

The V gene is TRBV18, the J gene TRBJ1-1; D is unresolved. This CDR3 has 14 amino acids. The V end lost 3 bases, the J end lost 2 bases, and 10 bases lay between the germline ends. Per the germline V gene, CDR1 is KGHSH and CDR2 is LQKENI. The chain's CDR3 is CASSPEVGNTEAFF. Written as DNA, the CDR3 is TGTGCCAGCTCACCGGAGGTGGGCAACACTGAAGCTTTCTTT.

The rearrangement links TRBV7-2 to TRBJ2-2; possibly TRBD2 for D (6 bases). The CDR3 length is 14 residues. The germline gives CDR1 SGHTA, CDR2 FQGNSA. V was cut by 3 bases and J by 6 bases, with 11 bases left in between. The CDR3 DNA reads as TGTGCCAGCAGCTTGGCTAGCGTGGCCGGGGAGCTGTTTTTT. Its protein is CASSLASVAGELFF.

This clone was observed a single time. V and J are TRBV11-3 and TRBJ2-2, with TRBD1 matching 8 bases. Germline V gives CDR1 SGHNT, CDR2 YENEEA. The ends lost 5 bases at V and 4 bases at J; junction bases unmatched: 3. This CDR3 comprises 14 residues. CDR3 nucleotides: TGTGCCAGCAGCCTAGGACAGGGCACCGGGGAGCTGTTTTTT. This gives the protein CASSLGQGTGELFF.

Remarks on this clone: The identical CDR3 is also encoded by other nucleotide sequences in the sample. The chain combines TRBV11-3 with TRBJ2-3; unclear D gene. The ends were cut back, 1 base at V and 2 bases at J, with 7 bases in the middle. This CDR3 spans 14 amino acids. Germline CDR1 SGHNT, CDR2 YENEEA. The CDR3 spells CASSLGPSTDTQYF. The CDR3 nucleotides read TGTGCCAGCAGCTTAGGACCTTCCACAGATACGCAGTATTTT.

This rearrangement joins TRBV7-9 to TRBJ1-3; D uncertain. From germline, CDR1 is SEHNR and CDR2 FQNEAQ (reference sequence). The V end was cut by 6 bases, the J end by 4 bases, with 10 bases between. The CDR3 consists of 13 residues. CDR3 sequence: CASSSGAGNTIYF. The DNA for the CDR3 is TGTGCCAGCAGTTCGGGCGCGGGAAACACCATATATTTT.

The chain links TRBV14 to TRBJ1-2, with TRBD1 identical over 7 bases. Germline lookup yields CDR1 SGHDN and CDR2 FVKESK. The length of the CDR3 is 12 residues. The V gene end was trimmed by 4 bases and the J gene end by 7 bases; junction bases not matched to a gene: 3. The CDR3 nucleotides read TGTGCCAGCAGCCCGACAGGGTTTGGCTACACCTTC. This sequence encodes CASSPTGFGYTF.

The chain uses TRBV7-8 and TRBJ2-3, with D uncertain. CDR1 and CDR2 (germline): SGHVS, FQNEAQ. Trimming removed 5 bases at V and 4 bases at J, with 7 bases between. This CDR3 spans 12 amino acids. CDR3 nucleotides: TGTGCCAGCAGCCCCGCCCCAGATACGCAGTATTTT. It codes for CASSPAPDTQYF.

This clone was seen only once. Here the CDR3 DNA reads TGTGCCAGCAGGACCGGTGGGGGAAGTAGGTCACCCCTCCACTTT. Protein: CASRTGGGSRSPLHF. The V gene is TRBV6-5, the J gene TRBJ1-6; D is perhaps TRBD1 (5 bases). V was cut by 6 bases and J by 10 bases, with 19 bases left in between. Germline CDR1 reads MNHEY; CDR2 reads SVGAGI. This CDR3 region has 15 residues.

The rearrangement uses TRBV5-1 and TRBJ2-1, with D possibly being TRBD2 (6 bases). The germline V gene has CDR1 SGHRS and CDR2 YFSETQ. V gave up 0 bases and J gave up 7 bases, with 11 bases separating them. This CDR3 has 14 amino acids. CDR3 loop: CASSLVAEGNEQFF. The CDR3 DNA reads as TGCGCCAGCAGCTTGGTAGCGGAGGGAAATGAGCAGTTCTTC.

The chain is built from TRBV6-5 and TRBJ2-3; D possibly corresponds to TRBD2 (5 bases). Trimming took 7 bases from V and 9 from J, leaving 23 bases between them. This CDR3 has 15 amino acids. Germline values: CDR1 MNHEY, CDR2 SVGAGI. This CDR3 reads CASTKSTPNEGTQYF. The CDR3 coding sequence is TGTGCCAGCACCAAATCGACTCCCAACGAGGGCACGCAGTATTTT.

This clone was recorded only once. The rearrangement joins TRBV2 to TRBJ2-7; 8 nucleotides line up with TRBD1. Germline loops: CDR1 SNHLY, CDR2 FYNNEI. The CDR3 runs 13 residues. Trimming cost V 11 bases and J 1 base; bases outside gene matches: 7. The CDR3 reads CAGGQGPSYEQYF. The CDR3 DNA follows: TGTGCCGGAGGACAGGGCCCTTCCTACGAGCAGTACTTC.

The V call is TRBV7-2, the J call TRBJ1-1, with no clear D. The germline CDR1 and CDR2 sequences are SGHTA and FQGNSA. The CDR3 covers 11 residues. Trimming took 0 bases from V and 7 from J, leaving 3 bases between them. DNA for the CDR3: TGTGCCAGCAGCTTAGCTCTTGAAGCTTTCTTT. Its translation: CASSLALEAFF.

The CDR3 DNA follows: TGTGCCTGGATACCAGGGTCGGCAGATACGCAGTATTTT. This encodes CAWIPGSADTQYF. The V gene is TRBV30, the J gene TRBJ2-3, with TRBD1 as a possible D gene (5 bases). The V end was cut by 4 bases, the J end by 4 bases, with 12 bases between. The CDR3 is 13 residues long. The germline CDR1 and CDR2 sequences are GTSNPN and SVGIG (reference sequence).